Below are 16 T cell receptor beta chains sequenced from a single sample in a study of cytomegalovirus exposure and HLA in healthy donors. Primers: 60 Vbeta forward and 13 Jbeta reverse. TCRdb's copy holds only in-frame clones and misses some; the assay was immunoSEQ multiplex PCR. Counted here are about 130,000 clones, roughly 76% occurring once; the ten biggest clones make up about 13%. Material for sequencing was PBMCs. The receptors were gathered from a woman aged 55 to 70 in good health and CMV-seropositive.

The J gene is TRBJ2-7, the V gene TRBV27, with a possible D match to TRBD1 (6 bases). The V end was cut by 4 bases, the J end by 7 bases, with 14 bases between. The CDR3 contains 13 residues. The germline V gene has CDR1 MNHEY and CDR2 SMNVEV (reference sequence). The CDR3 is CASSYTGRREQYF. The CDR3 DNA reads TGTGCCAGCAGTTATACAGGGCGTCGGGAGCAGTACTTC.

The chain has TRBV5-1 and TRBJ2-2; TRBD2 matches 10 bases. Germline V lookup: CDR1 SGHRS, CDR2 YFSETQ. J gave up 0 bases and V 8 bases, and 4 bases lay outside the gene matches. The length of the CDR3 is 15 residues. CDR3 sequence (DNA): TGCGCCAGTCTAGCGGGGGCCTCGAACACCGGGGAGCTGTTTTTT. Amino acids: CASLAGASNTGELFF.

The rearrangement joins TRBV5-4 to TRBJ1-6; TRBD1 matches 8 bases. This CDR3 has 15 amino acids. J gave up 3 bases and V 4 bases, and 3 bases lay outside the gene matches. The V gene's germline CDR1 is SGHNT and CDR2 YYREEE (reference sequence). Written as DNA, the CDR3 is TGTGCCAGCAGCATAGACAGGGGCTATAATTCACCCCTCCACTTT. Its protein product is CASSIDRGYNSPLHF.

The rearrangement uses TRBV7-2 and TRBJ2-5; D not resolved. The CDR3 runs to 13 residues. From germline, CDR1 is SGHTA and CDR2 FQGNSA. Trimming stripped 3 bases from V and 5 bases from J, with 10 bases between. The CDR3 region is CASSFGAGETQYF. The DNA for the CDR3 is TGTGCCAGCAGCTTTGGAGCTGGGGAGACCCAGTACTTC.

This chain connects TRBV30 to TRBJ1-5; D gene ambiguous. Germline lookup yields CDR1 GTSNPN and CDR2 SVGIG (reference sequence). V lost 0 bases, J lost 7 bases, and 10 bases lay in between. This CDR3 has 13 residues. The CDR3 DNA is TGTGCCTGGAGTGTAGACTCTATCCAGCCCCAGCATTTT. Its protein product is CAWSVDSIQPQHF.

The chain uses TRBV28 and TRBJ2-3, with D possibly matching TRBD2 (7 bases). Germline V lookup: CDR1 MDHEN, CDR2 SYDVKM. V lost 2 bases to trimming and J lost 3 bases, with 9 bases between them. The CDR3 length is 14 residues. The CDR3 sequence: CASSLAGATDTQYF. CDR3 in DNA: TGTGCCAGCAGTTTAGCGGGGGCGACAGATACGCAGTATTTT.

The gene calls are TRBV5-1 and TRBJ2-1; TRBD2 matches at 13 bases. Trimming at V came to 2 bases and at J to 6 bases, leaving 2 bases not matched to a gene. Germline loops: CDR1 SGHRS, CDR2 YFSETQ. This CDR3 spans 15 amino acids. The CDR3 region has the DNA TGCGCCAGCAGCTTAGGACTAGCGGGGGCCAATGAGCAGTTCTTC. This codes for CASSLGLAGANEQFF. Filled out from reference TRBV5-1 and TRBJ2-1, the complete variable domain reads KAGVTQTPRYLIKTRGQQVTLSCSPISGHRSVSWYQQTPGQGLQFLFEYFSETQRNKGNFPGRFSGRQFSNSRSEMNVSTLELGDSALYLCASSLGLAGANEQFFGPGTRLTVL.

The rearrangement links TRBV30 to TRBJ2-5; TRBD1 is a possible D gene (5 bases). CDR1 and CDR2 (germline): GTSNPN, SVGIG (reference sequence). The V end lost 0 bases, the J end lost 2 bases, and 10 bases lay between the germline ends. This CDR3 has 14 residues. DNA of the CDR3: TGTGCCTGGAGTGTACTTAGGGGACAAGAGACCCAGTACTTC. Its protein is CAWSVLRGQETQYF.

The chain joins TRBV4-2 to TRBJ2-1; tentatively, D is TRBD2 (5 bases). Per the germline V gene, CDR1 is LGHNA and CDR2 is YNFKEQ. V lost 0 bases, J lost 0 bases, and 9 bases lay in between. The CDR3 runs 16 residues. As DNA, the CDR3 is TGTGCCAGCAGCCAAGATCGGGGAAACTCCTACAATGAGCAGTTCTTC. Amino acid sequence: CASSQDRGNSYNEQFF.

CDR3 region: CASSVGLSSSGNTIYF. The CDR3 region has the DNA TGTGCCAGCAGCGTAGGACTTTCCAGCTCTGGAAACACCATATATTTT. The genes are TRBV9 and TRBJ1-3; no firm D call. Trimming shortened V by 0 bases and J by 0 bases, and 10 bases separated the two germline ends. The length of the CDR3 is 16 residues. The germline gives CDR1 SGDLS, CDR2 YYNGEE. The full variable domain, completed using reference TRBV9 and TRBJ1-3, is DSGVTQTPKHLITATGQRVTLRCSPRSGDLSVYWYQQSLDQGLQFLIQYYNGEERAKGNILERFSAQQFPDLHSELNLSSLELGDSALYFCASSVGLSSSGNTIYFGEGSWLTVV.

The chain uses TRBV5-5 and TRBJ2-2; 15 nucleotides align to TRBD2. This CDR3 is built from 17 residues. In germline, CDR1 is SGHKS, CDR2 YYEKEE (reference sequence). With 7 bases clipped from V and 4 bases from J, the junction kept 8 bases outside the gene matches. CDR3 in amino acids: CASFRAGLAGGTGELFF. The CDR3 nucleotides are TGTGCCAGCTTTCGGGCGGGACTAGCGGGAGGCACCGGGGAGCTGTTTTTT.

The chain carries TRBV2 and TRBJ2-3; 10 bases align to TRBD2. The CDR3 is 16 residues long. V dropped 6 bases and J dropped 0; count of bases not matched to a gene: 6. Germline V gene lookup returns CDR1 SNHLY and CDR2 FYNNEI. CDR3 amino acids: CASREQRGGSTDTQYF. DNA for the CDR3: TGTGCCAGCAGGGAACAGCGGGGGGGTAGCACAGATACGCAGTATTTT.

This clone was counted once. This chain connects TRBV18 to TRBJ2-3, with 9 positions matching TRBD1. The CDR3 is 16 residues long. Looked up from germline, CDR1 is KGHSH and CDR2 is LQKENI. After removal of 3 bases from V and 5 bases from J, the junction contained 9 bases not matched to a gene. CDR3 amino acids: CASSPVSLTGGDTQYF. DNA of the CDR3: TGTGCCAGCTCACCTGTTTCTTTGACAGGGGGAGATACGCAGTATTTT.

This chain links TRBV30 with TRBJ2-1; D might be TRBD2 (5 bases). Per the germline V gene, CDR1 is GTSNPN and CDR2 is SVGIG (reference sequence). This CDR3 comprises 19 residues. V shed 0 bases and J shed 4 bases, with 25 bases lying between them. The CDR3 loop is CAWSVQSSGTSMRYNEQFF. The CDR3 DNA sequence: TGTGCCTGGAGTGTACAATCATCGGGAACTAGTATGAGGTACAATGAGCAGTTCTTC.

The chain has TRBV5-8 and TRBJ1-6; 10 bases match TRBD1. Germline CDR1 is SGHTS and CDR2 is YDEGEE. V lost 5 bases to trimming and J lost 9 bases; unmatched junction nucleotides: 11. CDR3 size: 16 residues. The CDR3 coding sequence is TGTGCCAGCAGTTACCTTTGGGGGACAGGGGCTTCACCCCTCCACTTT. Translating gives CASSYLWGTGASPLHF.

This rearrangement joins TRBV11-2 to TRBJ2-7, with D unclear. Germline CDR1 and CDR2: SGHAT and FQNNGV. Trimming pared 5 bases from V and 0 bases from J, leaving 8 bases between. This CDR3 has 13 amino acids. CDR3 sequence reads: CASSARVSYEQYF. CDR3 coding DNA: TGTGCCAGCAGCGCCCGGGTCTCCTACGAGCAGTACTTC.